This T cell receptor (beta chain) was captured by sequencing in a study of T and B cells in COVID-19 patients. Study-wide background: Critical illness requiring mechanical ventilation or extracorporeal membrane oxygenation affected about 60% of the roughly 20 active-infection patients.

CDR1 and CDR2 (germline): MNHNS, SASEGT. The CDR3 loop spans 18 amino acids. The germline V and J ends were trimmed by 0 bases and 3 bases, with 21 bases remaining between them. As to this clonotype: Its antigen is as yet unknown.

Blood genomic DNA input for TRB amplification was 250-500 ng. Multiplex PCR with BIOMED2 TRB-A/B primer pools amplified TRB rearrangements. TCRdb re-called the multiplex PCR reads with MiXCR, one entry per CDR3 protein. The sample consists of around 19,000 distinct CDR3 sequences, just over 35% of them appearing once. Study-level results: CD4+, regulatory T cell, CD8+ and sorted SARS-CoV-2-responsive or tetramer+ T cells were not yet sequenced.

The sequence was obtained from a human donor with active COVID-19. The sequenced sample was blood. The V call is TRBV6-1, the J call TRBJ2-7; D ambiguous. CDR3 nucleotide sequence: TGTGCCAGCAGTGAAGCAGTATCAACCCCAGATTTGGTCTACGAGCAGTACGTC. Its translation: CASSEAVSTPDLVYEQYV.